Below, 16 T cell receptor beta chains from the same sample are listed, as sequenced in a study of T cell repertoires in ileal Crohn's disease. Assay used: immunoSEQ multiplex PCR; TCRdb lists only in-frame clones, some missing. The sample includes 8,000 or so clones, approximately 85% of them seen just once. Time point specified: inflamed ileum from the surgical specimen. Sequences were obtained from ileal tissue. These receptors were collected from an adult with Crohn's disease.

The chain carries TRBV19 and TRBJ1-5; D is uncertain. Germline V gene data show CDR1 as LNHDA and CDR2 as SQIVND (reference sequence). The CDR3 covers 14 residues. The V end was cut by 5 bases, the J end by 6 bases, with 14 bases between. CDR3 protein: CASSSTAAAQPQHF. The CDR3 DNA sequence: TGTGCCAGTAGTTCTACAGCTGCAGCTCAGCCCCAGCATTTT. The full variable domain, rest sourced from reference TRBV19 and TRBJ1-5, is DGGITQSPKYLFRKEGQNVTLSCEQNLNHDAMYWYRQDPGQGLRLIYYSQIVNDFQKGDIAEGYSVSREKKESFPLTVTSAQKNPTAFYLCASSSTAAAQPQHFGDGTRLSIL.

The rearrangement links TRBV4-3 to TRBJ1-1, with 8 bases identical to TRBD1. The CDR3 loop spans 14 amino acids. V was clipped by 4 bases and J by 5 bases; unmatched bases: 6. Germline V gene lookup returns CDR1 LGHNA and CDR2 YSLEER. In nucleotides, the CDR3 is TGCGCCAGCAGCCCCGACAGGGGTAATACTGAAGCTTTCTTT. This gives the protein CASSPDRGNTEAFF.

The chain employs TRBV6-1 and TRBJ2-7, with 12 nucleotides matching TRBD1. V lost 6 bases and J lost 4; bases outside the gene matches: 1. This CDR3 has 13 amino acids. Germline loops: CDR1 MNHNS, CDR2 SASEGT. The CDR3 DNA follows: TGTGCCAGCAGGGGACAGGGGGCATACGAGCAGTACTTC. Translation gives CASRGQGAYEQYF.

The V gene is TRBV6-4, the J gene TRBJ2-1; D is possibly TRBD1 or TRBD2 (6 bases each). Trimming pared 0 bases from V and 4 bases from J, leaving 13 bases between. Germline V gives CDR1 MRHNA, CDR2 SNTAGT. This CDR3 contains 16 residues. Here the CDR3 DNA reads TGTGCCAGCAGTGACTCGGGGGGACACCATTACAATGAGCAGTTCTTC. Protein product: CASSDSGGHHYNEQFF.

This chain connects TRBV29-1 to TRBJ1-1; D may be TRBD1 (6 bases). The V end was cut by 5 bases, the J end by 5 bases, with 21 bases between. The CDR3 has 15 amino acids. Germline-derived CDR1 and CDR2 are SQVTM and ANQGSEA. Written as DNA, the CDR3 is TGCAGCGTTCTATGGACAGATCGGCGTGGTACTGAAGCTTTCTTT. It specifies CSVLWTDRRGTEAFF.

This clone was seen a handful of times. The CDR3 region is CASSVSAGDQADTQYF. CDR3 nucleotides: TGTGCCAGCAGTGTTTCCGCGGGAGACCAAGCAGATACGCAGTATTTT. The chain couples TRBV6-4 to TRBJ2-3; 7 nucleotides agree with TRBD2. The CDR3 totals 16 residues. CDR1 MRHNA and CDR2 SNTAGT come from the germline V gene. J gave up 4 bases and V 4 bases, and 11 bases lay outside the gene matches.

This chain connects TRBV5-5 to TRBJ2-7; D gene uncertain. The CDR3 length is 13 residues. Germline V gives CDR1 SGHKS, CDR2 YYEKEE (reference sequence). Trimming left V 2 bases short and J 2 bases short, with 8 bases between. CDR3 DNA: TGTGCCAGCAGCTTATTAGTCGCCTACGAGCAGTACTTC. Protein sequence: CASSLLVAYEQYF.

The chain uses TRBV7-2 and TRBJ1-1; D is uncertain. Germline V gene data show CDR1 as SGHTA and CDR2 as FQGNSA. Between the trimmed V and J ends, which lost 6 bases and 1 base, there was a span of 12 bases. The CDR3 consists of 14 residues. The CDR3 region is CASRVLGRNTEAFF. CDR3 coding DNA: TGTGCCAGCAGAGTCTTAGGGCGGAACACTGAAGCTTTCTTT.

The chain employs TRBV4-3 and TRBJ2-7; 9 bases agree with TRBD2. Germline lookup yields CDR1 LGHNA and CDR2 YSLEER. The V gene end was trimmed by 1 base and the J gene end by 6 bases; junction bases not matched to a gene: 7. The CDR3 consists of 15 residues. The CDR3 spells CASSQGLAGPVEQYF. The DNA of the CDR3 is TGCGCCAGCAGCCAAGGTCTAGCGGGGCCAGTCGAGCAGTACTTC.

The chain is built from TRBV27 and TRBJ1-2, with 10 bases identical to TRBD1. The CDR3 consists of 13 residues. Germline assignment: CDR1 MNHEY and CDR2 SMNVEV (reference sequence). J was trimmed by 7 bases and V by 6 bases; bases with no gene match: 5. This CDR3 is CASRTGGQGGYTF. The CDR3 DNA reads TGTGCCAGCAGGACAGGGGGCCAAGGTGGCTACACCTTC.

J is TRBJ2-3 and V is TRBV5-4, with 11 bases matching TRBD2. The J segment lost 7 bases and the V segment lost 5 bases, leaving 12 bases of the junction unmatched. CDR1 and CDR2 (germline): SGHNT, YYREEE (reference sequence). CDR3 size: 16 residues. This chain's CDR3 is CASSRSGGADTHTQYF. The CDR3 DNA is TGTGCCAGCAGTCGTAGCGGGGGGGCCGATACCCATACGCAGTATTTT.

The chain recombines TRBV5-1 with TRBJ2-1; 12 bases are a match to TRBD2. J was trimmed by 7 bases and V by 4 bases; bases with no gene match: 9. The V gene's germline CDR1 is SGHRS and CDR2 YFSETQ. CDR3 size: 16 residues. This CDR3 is CASSLLAGGPGNEQFF. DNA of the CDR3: TGCGCCAGCAGCCTGCTAGCGGGAGGGCCCGGGAATGAGCAGTTCTTC.

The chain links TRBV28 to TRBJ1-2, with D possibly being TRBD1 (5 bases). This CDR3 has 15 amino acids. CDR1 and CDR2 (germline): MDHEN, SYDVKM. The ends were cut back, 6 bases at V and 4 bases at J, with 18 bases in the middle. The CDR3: CASSPPRVSAYGYTF. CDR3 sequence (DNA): TGTGCCAGCAGCCCGCCCAGGGTCTCGGCCTATGGCTACACCTTC.

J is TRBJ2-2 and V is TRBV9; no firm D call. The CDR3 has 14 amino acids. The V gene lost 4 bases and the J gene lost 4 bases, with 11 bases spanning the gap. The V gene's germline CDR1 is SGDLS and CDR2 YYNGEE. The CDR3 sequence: CASSLSSVTGELFF. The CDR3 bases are TGTGCCAGCAGCTTAAGCTCGGTCACCGGGGAGCTGTTTTTT.

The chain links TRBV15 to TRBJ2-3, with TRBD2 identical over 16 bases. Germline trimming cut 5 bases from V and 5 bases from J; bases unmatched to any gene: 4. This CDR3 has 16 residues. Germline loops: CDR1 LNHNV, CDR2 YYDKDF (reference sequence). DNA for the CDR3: TGTGCCACCAGCCGGGGACTAGCGGGAGGGGAAGATACGCAGTATTTT. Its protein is CATSRGLAGGEDTQYF.

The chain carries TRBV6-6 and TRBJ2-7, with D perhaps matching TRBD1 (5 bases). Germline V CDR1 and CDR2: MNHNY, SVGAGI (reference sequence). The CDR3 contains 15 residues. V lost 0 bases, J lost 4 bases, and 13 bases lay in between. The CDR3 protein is CASSYSHRSDYEQYF. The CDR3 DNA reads TGTGCCAGCAGTTACTCCCACAGGAGTGATTACGAGCAGTACTTC.